The 17 T cell receptor beta chains given below trace back to one sample, sequenced in a study of T cells in Graves' hyperthyroidism and ophthalmopathy. The CDR3 regions of TCR beta were amplified from RNA transcripts. TCR CDR3 regions were first amplified by RT-PCR with HTBI primers. TCRdb reprocessed the multiplex PCR reads via MiXCR and lists one record per CDR3 protein. The sample contains 600,000 to 800,000 distinct CDR3 sequences, 30% to 40% of which appear only once. The specimen sequenced was blood. All receptors come from a middle-aged woman with Graves' hyperthyroidism.

The table lists this clonotype with many counts. The rearrangement joins TRBV20-1 to TRBJ1-2; 8 bases fit TRBD1. This CDR3 is 13 amino acids long. The V segment lost 3 bases and the J segment 8 bases; nucleotides outside the gene matches: 8. Germline loops: CDR1 DFQATT, CDR2 SNEGSKA (reference sequence). CDR3 bases: TGCAGTGCTAGCCTTGGGACAGGAGGAGGCTACACCTTC. It yields the protein CSASLGTGGGYTF.

This clonotype has a handful of counts. The chain links TRBV7-2 to TRBJ1-6, with D unclear. Germline V CDR1 and CDR2: SGHTA, FQGNSA. This CDR3 is built from 12 residues. The V end lost 11 bases, the J end lost 10 bases, and 15 bases lay between the germline ends. The chain's CDR3 is CARPGRISPLHF. The CDR3 coding sequence is TGTGCCCGCCCGGGTCGGATCTCACCCCTCCACTTT.

This clonotype was counted ten times or more. V gene TRBV4-1 combines with J gene TRBJ1-5; possibly TRBD1 for D (5 bases). The ends were cut back, 6 bases at V and 9 bases at J, with 15 bases in the middle. The CDR3 extends over 13 amino acids. Germline CDR1 MGHRA, CDR2 YSYEKL. The CDR3: CASSTDSQRPQHF. CDR3 nucleotides: TGCGCCAGCAGTACCGACAGTCAGCGGCCCCAGCATTTT.

This clonotype has only a few counts. This rearrangement joins TRBV6-5 to TRBJ2-5; TRBD1 is a possible D gene (6 bases). V gave up 5 bases and J gave up 9 bases, with 13 bases separating them. Germline V gene lookup returns CDR1 MNHEY and CDR2 SVGAGI. The CDR3 sequence is 12 residues long. This CDR3 is CASSEIRGAQYF. The CDR3, as DNA: TGTGCCAGCAGTGAAATCAGGGGAGCCCAGTACTTC.

This clonotype was observed a few times. This chain links TRBV7-2 with TRBJ1-1; D unclear. V gave up 5 bases and J gave up 0 bases, with 13 bases separating them. Germline V gene sequence: CDR1 SGHTA, CDR2 FQGNSA. The CDR3 consists of 15 residues. Here the CDR3 DNA reads TGTGCCAGCAGCCCCCCTCAGGTTTTGAACACTGAAGCTTTCTTT. As protein: CASSPPQVLNTEAFF. The whole variable domain, remainder taken from reference TRBV7-2 and TRBJ1-1, is GAGVSQSPSNKVTEKGKDVELRCDPISGHTALYWYRQSLGQGLEFLIYFQGNSAPDKSGLPSDRFSAERTGGSVSTLTIQRTQQEDSAVYLCASSPPQVLNTEAFFGQGTRLTVV.

The sample holds many counts of this clonotype. The CDR3 region has the DNA TGCGCCAGCAGCCGTGGGCGGGGGGAAAGCACCTTC. Translating gives CASSRGRGESTF. The chain employs TRBV4-3 and TRBJ1-2; TRBD1 might be the D (5 bases). CDR3 size: 12 residues. Germline V lookup: CDR1 LGHNA, CDR2 YSLEER. Trimming left V 4 bases short and J 13 bases short, with 16 bases between.

The table lists this clonotype with many counts. A much larger clone lies a single base off, so this may be a read error. The J gene is TRBJ2-7, the V gene TRBV7-9; D gene uncertain. Germline CDR1 is SEHNR and CDR2 is FQNEAQ (reference sequence). V lost 1 base, J lost 5 bases, and 6 bases lay in between. The CDR3 has 12 residues. This CDR3 reads CASSLVSDEQYF. CDR3 nucleotides: TGTGCCAGCAGCTTAGTTTCCGACGAGCAGTACTTC. Full variable domain (outside the CDR3, taken from reference TRBV7-9 and TRBJ2-7): DTGVSQNPRHKITKRGQNVTFRCDPISEHNRLYWYRQTLGQGPEFLTYFQNEAQLEKSRLLSDRFSAERPKGSFSTLEIQRTEQGDSAMYLCASSLVSDEQYFGPGTRLTVT.

The sample holds many counts of this clonotype. This chain links TRBV7-2 with TRBJ1-2; the match to TRBD1 covers 8 bases. CDR1 is SGHTA and CDR2 is FQGNSA in the germline V gene. After removal of 1 base from V and 3 bases from J, the junction contained 1 base not matched to a gene. This CDR3 has 14 amino acids. The CDR3, as DNA: TGTGCCAGCAGCTTAGGGACAGGGCACTATGGCTACACCTTC. It codes for CASSLGTGHYGYTF.

The chain joins TRBV14 to TRBJ1-6, with D unclear. Germline V gives CDR1 SGHDN, CDR2 FVKESK. V was shortened by 0 bases and J by 7 bases, with 7 bases between the two germline ends. The CDR3 is made up of 14 amino acids. CDR3: CASSQDHGNSPLHF. The DNA of the CDR3 is TGTGCCAGCAGCCAAGATCACGGGAATTCACCCCTCCACTTT.

This clonotype was seen at least ten times. The chain recombines TRBV4-3 with TRBJ1-6, with D tentatively TRBD1 (6 bases). The V and J ends lost 4 bases and 7 bases respectively, with 17 bases between them. The CDR3 spans 16 residues. Germline V gives CDR1 LGHNA, CDR2 YSLEER. The CDR3 nucleotides are TGCGCCAGCAGCCCACAGGGAATTGTTAGGAATTCACCCCTCCACTTT. Protein sequence: CASSPQGIVRNSPLHF.

This clonotype was counted many times. This chain uses TRBV9 with TRBJ1-5; 7 nucleotides line up with TRBD1. Germline trimming cut 0 bases from V and 5 bases from J; bases unmatched to any gene: 5. Germline loops: CDR1 SGDLS, CDR2 YYNGEE. This CDR3 is built from 15 residues. The CDR3 sequence: CASSVGAGGHQPQHF. CDR3 DNA: TGTGCCAGCAGCGTAGGGGCAGGGGGACATCAGCCCCAGCATTTT.

This clonotype has ten or more counts. This chain links TRBV7-2 with TRBJ2-5, with D possibly being TRBD1 (6 bases). In germline, CDR1 is SGHTA, CDR2 FQGNSA. The CDR3 contains 21 residues. Trimming stripped 1 base from V and 4 bases from J, with 31 bases between. As DNA, the CDR3 is TGTGCCAGCAGCTTAGTTGGCCCCGGACACTCCAACTCGAGGGGGAGAGAGACCCAGTACTTC. Translating gives CASSLVGPGHSNSRGRETQYF.

This clonotype was seen only a few times. The chain employs TRBV12-3 or TRBV12-4 and TRBJ1-4; 7 positions match TRBD1. The CDR3 has 15 amino acids. The V and J ends lost 6 bases and 5 bases, in that order; junction bases with no gene match: 9. The CDR3 coding sequence is TGTGCCAGCAGCCCCCGGCAGGGGGGGAATGAAAAACTGTTTTTT. Translating it yields CASSPRQGGNEKLFF.

The chain employs TRBV29-1 and TRBJ1-5; no clear D gene. The ends were cut back, 2 bases at V and 11 bases at J, with 22 bases in the middle. Germline CDR1 reads SQVTM; CDR2 reads ANQGSEA. The length of the CDR3 is 15 residues. The CDR3 region has the DNA TGCAGCGTTGAAACCCACCTCCGTGCCGGGGAGACCCAGCATTTT. Translation gives CSVETHLRAGETQHF. Supplemented by reference TRBV29-1 and TRBJ1-5, the full variable domain reads SAVISQKPSRDICQRGTSLTIQCQVDSQVTMMFWYRQQPGQSLTLIATANQGSEATYESGFVIDKFPISRPNLTFSTLTVSNMSPEDSSIYLCSVETHLRAGETQHFGDGTRLSIL.

This clonotype was counted at least ten times. The CDR3 sequence is CASRTGDQPQHF. The DNA for the CDR3 is TGTGCCAGTAGGACAGGGGATCAGCCCCAGCATTTT. V is TRBV6-5 and J is TRBJ1-5; 9 bases align to TRBD1. The CDR3 is made up of 12 amino acids. Trimming at V came to 9 bases and at J to 5 bases, leaving 2 bases not matched to a gene. Germline V CDR1 and CDR2: MNHEY, SVGAGI.

The genes are TRBV20-1 and TRBJ2-7; 14 bases align to TRBD2. The length of the CDR3 is 19 residues. The germline V gene has CDR1 DFQATT and CDR2 SNEGSKA (reference sequence). V gave up 0 bases and J gave up 4 bases; unmatched junction bases: 14. CDR3 bases: TGCAGTGCTAGAGATTTGACTAGCGGGAGGGCCTCCCCTGCTTACGAGCAGTACTTC. As protein: CSARDLTSGRASPAYEQYF.

This clonotype was detected many times. V is TRBV25-1 and J is TRBJ1-1; no firm D call. The CDR3 runs to 14 residues. CDR1 is MGHDK, CDR2 SYGVNS, per germline. Trimming shortened V by 2 bases and J by 4 bases, and 11 bases separated the two germline ends. The chain's CDR3 is CASSERGSSTEAFF. The CDR3 DNA reads TGTGCCAGCAGTGAACGGGGAAGTTCCACTGAAGCTTTCTTT.